What follows are 10 T cell receptor beta chains derived from one specimen sequenced in a study of blood T cell repertoires in COVID-19. The data were produced by immunoSEQ multiplex PCR, yet TCRdb's version contains in-frame clones alone and is incomplete. The sample shows over 250,000 clones, 87% of them seen only once. The source material was peripheral blood. Receptor source: a woman aged 50 to 65 with acute or convalescent COVID-19.

This chain's CDR3 is CASSFGTSGDSGANVLTF. Here the CDR3 DNA reads TGTGCCAGCAGTTTCGGGACTAGCGGGGACTCTGGGGCCAACGTCCTGACTTTC. V gene TRBV6-8 combines with J gene TRBJ2-6, with TRBD2 matching 13 bases. There are 18 residues in the CDR3. Germline V gene data show CDR1 as MNHGY and CDR2 as SAAAGT. After removal of 4 bases from V and 0 bases from J, the junction contained 3 bases not matched to a gene.

This clone was observed a few times. The same CDR3 is also encoded by other DNA sequences in this sample. V usage is TRBV30 and J usage is TRBJ1-2, with TRBD1 as a possible D gene (5 bases). Looked up from germline, CDR1 is GTSNPN and CDR2 is SVGIG (reference sequence). The V and J ends lost 0 bases and 4 bases respectively, with 9 bases between them. The CDR3 length is 13 residues. The CDR3 coding sequence is TGTGCCTGGAGTGTAGGAGGGACCTATGGCTACACCTTC. The encoded protein is CAWSVGGTYGYTF.

The chain joins TRBV27 to TRBJ2-7; D call uncertain. Germline loops: CDR1 MNHEY, CDR2 SMNVEV (reference sequence). V was trimmed by 0 bases and J by 2 bases, leaving 8 bases between them. CDR3 length: 14 residues. CDR3 sequence (DNA): TGTGCCAGCAGTTTATCGATCCTAGCCTACGAGCAGTACTTC. It is translated as CASSLSILAYEQYF.

V and J are TRBV4-2 and TRBJ1-1, with a tentative D call TRBD1 (6 bases). This CDR3 has 15 residues. Trimming removed 1 base at V and 6 bases at J, with 15 bases between. CDR1 is LGHNA, CDR2 YNFKEQ, per germline. CDR3 DNA: TGTGCCAGCAGCCAAGCTGCGGGGGCAAGGGCTGAAGCTTTCTTT. Translating gives CASSQAAGARAEAFF.

This chain uses TRBV6-5 with TRBJ2-5, with TRBD2 as a possible D gene (7 bases). In germline, CDR1 is MNHEY, CDR2 SVGAGI. Trimming cost V 5 bases and J 5 bases, with 18 bases left between them. The CDR3 is 15 residues long. The CDR3 spells CASSRGAGAWETQYF. CDR3 nucleotide sequence: TGTGCCAGCAGTCGTGGGGCGGGGGCCTGGGAGACCCAGTACTTC.

This clone was picked up a small number of times. The chain has TRBV10-3 and TRBJ2-1; 9 bases are a match to TRBD2. Germline loops: CDR1 ENHRY, CDR2 SYGVKD. V lost 6 bases, J lost 5 bases, and 5 bases stayed unmatched. This CDR3 is 14 amino acids long. CDR3 nucleotides: TGTGCCATCAGGCAGACTAGCGGAAACAATGAGCAGTTCTTC. It specifies CAIRQTSGNNEQFF.

The chain employs TRBV7-2 and TRBJ2-1; TRBD1 matches at 8 bases. Germline CDR1 reads SGHTA; CDR2 reads FQGNSA. The CDR3 sequence is 15 residues long. Trimming took 1 base from V and 7 from J; bases not matched to a gene: 6. In nucleotides, the CDR3 is TGTGCCAGCAGCTTAGGGACAGGGTGGGGGAATGAGCAGTTCTTC. It translates to CASSLGTGWGNEQFF.

The chain employs TRBV19 and TRBJ2-1; perhaps TRBD1 as D (6 bases). This CDR3 comprises 16 residues. CDR1 LNHDA and CDR2 SQIVND come from the germline V gene (reference sequence). V was shortened by 6 bases and J by 0 bases, with 15 bases between the two germline ends. DNA for the CDR3: TGTGCCAGTAGCTCACTGACAGGTTTCTCCTACAATGAGCAGTTCTTC. Amino acids: CASSSLTGFSYNEQFF.

The V and J genes are TRBV9 and TRBJ1-4; TRBD1 is a possible D gene (5 bases). From germline, CDR1 is SGDLS and CDR2 YYNGEE. With 4 bases removed from V and 5 bases from J, the gap between germline ends came to 18 bases. The CDR3 covers 16 residues. CDR3 sequence reads: CASSPPRQGGNEKLFF. CDR3 DNA sequence: TGTGCCAGCAGCCCCCCCCGGCAGGGAGGAAATGAAAAACTGTTTTTT.

V is TRBV6-1 and J is TRBJ2-2; TRBD1 is a possible D gene (5 bases). The CDR3 runs to 16 residues. V lost 1 base and J lost 6, with 15 bases in between. Germline CDR1 reads MNHNS; CDR2 reads SASEGT. The CDR3 protein is CASSEVRAPSAGELFF. In DNA form, the CDR3 reads TGTGCCAGCAGTGAAGTCAGGGCTCCTTCTGCCGGGGAGCTGTTTTTT.